These 14 T cell receptor beta chains were sequenced from one sample in a study of Graves' ophthalmopathy and Graves' hyperthyroidism. TCR beta CDR3 regions were amplified from RNA transcripts. Second-round multiplex PCR came after a first-round RT-PCR that employed HTBI primers. In TCRdb, the multiplex PCR reads were re-called with MiXCR into one record per CDR3 protein. The sample has about 370,000 distinct CDR3 sequences; around 20% are singletons. The source material was peripheral blood. The receptors come from a woman under 30 with Graves' ophthalmopathy.

This clonotype was seen repeatedly, ten times or more. The chain joins TRBV4-2 to TRBJ1-6, with D possibly TRBD1 on 5 matching bases. V lost 0 bases, J lost 11 bases, and 8 bases lay in between. Germline CDR1 reads LGHNA; CDR2 reads YNFKEQ. CDR3 length: 13 residues. The CDR3 sequence is CASSQEQGTPLHF. CDR3 bases: TGTGCCAGCAGCCAAGAGCAGGGTACACCCCTCCACTTT.

This clonotype was counted ten times or more. The V and J genes are TRBV2 and TRBJ1-5; tentatively, D is TRBD1 (6 bases). The CDR3 has 15 residues. V was trimmed by 7 bases and J by 0 bases, leaving 13 bases between them. In germline, CDR1 is SNHLY, CDR2 FYNNEI. For the CDR3, the DNA is TGTGCCAGCAAGCCGGACAGTAATAGCAATCAGCCCCAGCATTTT. It specifies CASKPDSNSNQPQHF.

This clonotype was found many times. The chain employs TRBV25-1 and TRBJ1-1; D is uncertain. The germline gives CDR1 MGHDK, CDR2 SYGVNS. V dropped 0 bases and J dropped 2 bases, with 7 bases sitting between them. The CDR3 runs to 14 residues. CDR3 sequence reads: CASSEYTANTEAFF. DNA for the CDR3: TGTGCCAGCAGTGAATACACGGCCAACACTGAAGCTTTCTTT. Filled out from reference TRBV25-1 and TRBJ1-1, the complete variable domain reads EADIYQTPRYLVIGTGKKITLECSQTMGHDKMYWYQQDPGMELHLIHYSYGVNSTEKGDLSSESTVSRIRTEHFPLTLESARPSHTSQYLCASSEYTANTEAFFGQGTRLTVV.

This clonotype was seen repeatedly, ten times or more. The chain combines TRBV11-2 with TRBJ2-7; D is unresolved. Germline values: CDR1 SGHAT, CDR2 FQNNGV. CDR3 size: 10 residues. V was trimmed by 8 bases and J by 5 bases, leaving 7 bases between them. The DNA of the CDR3 is TGTGCCAGCGGCCTGAACGAGCAGTACTTC. This translates into CASGLNEQYF.

This clonotype has ten or more counts. The chain employs TRBV6-2 or TRBV6-3 and TRBJ2-5; 8 positions match TRBD2. In germline, CDR1 is MNHEY, CDR2 SVGEGT. Germline trimming cut 7 bases from V and 5 bases from J; bases unmatched to any gene: 12. The CDR3 spans 15 residues. DNA for the CDR3: TGTGCCAGCACCTCTACGGGGGGGGGGACGGAGACCCAGTACTTC. It encodes CASTSTGGGTETQYF.

Turning to this clonotype: A much bigger clone sits one base away, suggesting this may be a read error. V and J are TRBV12-3 or TRBV12-4 and TRBJ1-1; D remains ambiguous. The CDR3 is made up of 15 amino acids. The ends were cut back, 6 bases at V and 2 bases at J, with 16 bases in the middle. CDR3 amino acids: CASSLADIINTEAFF. The CDR3 DNA reads TGTGCCAGCAGCTTGGCAGACATCATTAACACTGAAGCTTTCTTT.

This clonotype was seen more than once but under ten times. The rearrangement links TRBV3-1 to TRBJ2-7, with D uncertain. This CDR3 comprises 15 residues. Germline values: CDR1 LGHDT, CDR2 YNNKEL (reference sequence). Deletions cut 0 bases from V and 0 bases from J, with 9 bases between. DNA for the CDR3: TGTGCCAGCAGCCAAGATTCCGACGCCTCCTACGAGCAGTACTTC. It yields the protein CASSQDSDASYEQYF.

This clonotype was seen ten or more times. This CDR3 fails to terminate in the conserved phenylalanine or tryptophan, so it likely reflects a read error. This chain connects TRBV3-1 to TRBJ2-2; D is unresolved. This CDR3 contains 13 residues. Germline values: CDR1 LGHDT, CDR2 YNNKEL (reference sequence). The V end lost 8 bases, the J end lost 0 bases, and 7 bases lay between the germline ends. The CDR3 spells CASYHANTGELFL. The CDR3 nucleotides are TGTGCCAGCTACCACGCGAACACCGGGGAGCTGTTTCTT.

This chain links TRBV29-1 with TRBJ1-1, with D unresolved. Germline V CDR1 and CDR2: SQVTM, ANQGSEA. The germline V and J ends were trimmed by 8 bases and 7 bases, with 8 bases remaining between them. This CDR3 comprises 9 residues. The CDR3 loop reads CSPDIEAFF. The CDR3 DNA follows: TGCAGCCCCGACATTGAAGCTTTCTTT.

This clonotype was seen ten or more times. This chain connects TRBV12-3 or TRBV12-4 to TRBJ2-2; D may be TRBD1 (6 bases). CDR3 length: 14 residues. Trimming removed 7 bases at V and 6 bases at J, with 15 bases between. CDR3 sequence (DNA): TGTGCCAGCAACTACAGGGATCTCTCCGGGGAGCTGTTTTTT. This gives the protein CASNYRDLSGELFF.

This clonotype appeared many times. This chain joins TRBV7-3 and TRBJ2-2; D gene ambiguous. Germline lookup yields CDR1 SGHTA and CDR2 FQGTGA. The CDR3 consists of 15 residues. With 5 bases removed from V and 1 base from J, the gap between germline ends came to 11 bases. The CDR3 reads CASSPQWGNTGELFF. The CDR3 DNA follows: TGTGCCAGCAGCCCACAGTGGGGGAACACCGGGGAGCTGTTTTTT.

The chain uses TRBV7-6 and TRBJ2-7; 8 positions agree with TRBD1. After removal of 5 bases from V and 4 bases from J, the junction contained 7 bases not matched to a gene. There are 14 residues in the CDR3. The germline V gene encodes CDR1 SGHVS and CDR2 FNYEAQ. The chain's CDR3 is CASSPTGVSYEQYF. Here the CDR3 DNA reads TGTGCCAGCAGCCCGACAGGGGTCTCATACGAGCAGTACTTC.

Ten or more counts support this clonotype. V gene TRBV27 combines with J gene TRBJ1-1; D might be TRBD1 (5 bases). Germline loops: CDR1 MNHEY, CDR2 SMNVEV (reference sequence). This CDR3 is 14 amino acids long. V lost 4 bases and J lost 1, with 10 bases in between. The CDR3 DNA reads TGTGCCAGCAGTTGGGGACTGTCGAACACTGAAGCTTTCTTT. This gives the protein CASSWGLSNTEAFF.

V usage is TRBV30 and J usage is TRBJ1-1, with D perhaps matching TRBD1 (5 bases). Germline V CDR1 and CDR2: GTSNPN, SVGIG (reference sequence). V was shortened by 2 bases and J by 7 bases, with 11 bases between the two germline ends. The CDR3 spans 12 residues. The CDR3 region has the DNA TGTGCCTGGAGTCCGGGGGGAGGTGAAGCTTTCTTT. Translated: CAWSPGGGEAFF.